The T cell receptor beta chain described here comes from a study of blood T cells in healthy people across ages. Points from the study as a whole: Older age went with lower TCR beta diversity per million T cells, in a roughly linear way.

Germline lookup yields CDR1 SQVTM and CDR2 ANQGSEA. The CDR3 is 10 residues long. Extracted total RNA amounted to at least 5 micrograms for each sample. This clonotype was seen ten or more times. The antigen is undetermined. Mismatch with germline at one junction end may stem from a read error. Combining a sample-barcoded 5' primer with a J-beta primer mix, a second PCR ran for about 7 to 11 cycles. Sequencing of every sample gave 3 million or more CDR3-containing paired-end reads. TCRdb ran MiXCR on the 5' RACE reads and lists one entry per CDR3 protein. The repertoire holds some 1.5 million distinct CDR3 sequences, with 28% as singletons.

The chain couples TRBV29-1 to TRBJ1-1; no firm D call. The sample consisted of blood. The receptor was derived from a woman aged 25 to 39 in good health. In nucleotides, the CDR3 is TGCAGCGGTGAAGACACTGAAGCTTTCTTT. This sequence encodes CSGEDTEAFF. Drawing the rest from reference TRBV29-1 and TRBJ1-1, the complete variable domain is SAVISQKPSRDICQRGTSLTIQCQVDSQVTMMFWYRQQPGQSLTLIATANQGSEATYESGFVIDKFPISRPNLTFSTLTVSNMSPEDSSIYLCSGEDTEAFFGQGTRLTVV.